This T cell receptor (beta chain) is drawn from a study of blood T cell repertoires in COVID-19 (dated by TCRdb to the early 2020s). Regarding the research as a whole: Samples covering the acute and convalescent phases of COVID-19 were provided by collaborators in the United States, Italy and Spain. The material from the prospective study consisted of cDNA or gDNA derived from T cells, B-cell-depleted T cells, or PBMCs. Deeply sampled blood TCRbeta repertoires from subjects exposed to, actively infected with, or recovered from COVID-19 were included in the dataset. A freely available public database, intended as a resource for researchers studying the immune response to SARS-CoV-2, is where the repertoires were released. The samples were drawn from two sources: the first 160 participants of the ongoing ImmuneRACE study, and over 950 subjects contributed by 6 global collaborators. Nearly every sample came with metadata listing a de-identified subject ID, COVID-19 status, age in years and sex. Where HLA class I and class II types were available, the types were taken from metadata supplied by the sample provider, not from assay-based typing.

The immunoSEQ Assay, a bias-controlled multiplex PCR, was used to amplify TCRbeta CDR3 regions from genomic DNA. The authors processed their data as follows. Nucleated cell counts per sample were estimated from amplification of reference gene primers within the assay. To quantify the absolute abundance of each unique TCRbeta CDR3 rearrangement, sequence reads were collapsed and filtered. For each sample, productive Simpson clonality was calculated as the square root of Simpson's diversity index over productive rearrangements. Here the immuneACCESS table is served through TCRdb, limited to in-frame sequences with V and J called. Missing clones are a known gap in these copies; in checked studies unresolved V genes cover under half, and the rest lacks a known reason. V, J and clone size were drawn from that table, and D and trimming were deduced from the DNA. The sample data list 130,000 or so clones, and roughly 69% of these were observed just once. Clones ranked in the top ten supply 1.9% of the sample.

With respect to this clone: Its antigen is not yet known. Base qualities are not provided; no much larger clone lies one nucleotide away.

Broader findings and caveats from the paper: Clinical and demographic metadata were provided uncurated, with the amount varying by source and participant.

Each collaborating institution followed its own protocols to collect whole blood in K2EDTA tubes. Collaborator samples were shipped for TCRbeta analysis as frozen whole blood, isolated PBMCs, or DNA extracted from either sample type. The CDR3 runs 15 amino acids, cysteine and phenylalanine included. Of the read, only the CDR3 DNA is kept; its 45 bases are in frame from base 1. The V end loses 4 bases and the J end loses 3 bases, and a stretch of 13 bases separates them. CDR1 and CDR2 are drawn from the germline V gene: MGHRA, YSYEKL. In this chain, TRBV4-1 is recombined with TRBJ1-5; a confident D gene designation cannot be given. The TCR comes from a woman aged 70 to 79 with acute or convalescent COVID-19. The sample was peripheral blood. The base sequence is TGCGCCAGCAGCCCAGGTGTGTCCATCAATCAGCCCCAGCATTTT. Its amino acids are CASSPGVSINQPQHF.